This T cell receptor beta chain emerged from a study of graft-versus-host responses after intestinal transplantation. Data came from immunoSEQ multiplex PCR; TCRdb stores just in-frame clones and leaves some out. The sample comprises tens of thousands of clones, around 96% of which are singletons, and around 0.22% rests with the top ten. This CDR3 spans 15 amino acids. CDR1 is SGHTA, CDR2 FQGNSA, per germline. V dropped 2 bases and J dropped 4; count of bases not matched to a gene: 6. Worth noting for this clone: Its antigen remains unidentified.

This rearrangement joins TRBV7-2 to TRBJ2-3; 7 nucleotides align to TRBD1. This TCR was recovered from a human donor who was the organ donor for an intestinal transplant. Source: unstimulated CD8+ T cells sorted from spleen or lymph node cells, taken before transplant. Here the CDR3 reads CASSLIWQGADTQYF. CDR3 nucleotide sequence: TGTGCCAGCAGCTTAATATGGCAGGGGGCAGATACGCAGTATTTT.